One sample yielded the 31 T cell receptor beta chains listed below, sequenced in a study of patients and donors after allogeneic stem cell transplantation. Each CDR3 protein is one row after TCRdb ran MiXCR on the RT-PCR reads. The table shows some 880,000 distinct CDR3 sequences, with roughly 18% occurring only once. What was sequenced was blood, either unsorted or a sorted T cell fraction (not recorded which). All receptors derive from a human donor who was either an allogeneic HSCT recipient or a stem cell or donor lymphocyte infusion donor (not recorded which). It is not recorded whose cells these are; they may come from a transplant donor.

This clonotype showed up many times. CDR3 bases: TGCGCCAGCAGCCCCCGGGACAGAAGTGGCGAGCAGTACTTC. Amino acids: CASSPRDRSGEQYF. The chain carries TRBV5-1 and TRBJ2-7, with 7 bases fitting TRBD1. V shed 4 bases, J shed 6 bases, and the junction held 10 bases outside the gene matches. Germline V CDR1 and CDR2: SGHRS, YFSETQ. This CDR3 has 14 amino acids.

This chain uses TRBV12-3 or TRBV12-4 with TRBJ2-5; a possible D gene is TRBD1 (8 bases). V gave up 7 bases and J gave up 3 bases, with 18 bases separating them. The CDR3 has 15 residues. This CDR3 reads CASNLGQGGKETQYF. CDR3 nucleotide sequence: TGTGCCAGCAACCTAGGACAGGGAGGGAAAGAGACCCAGTACTTC.

The DNA for the CDR3 is TGTGCCAGCAGCCTTCGGGGAGGGGGAAACACCATATATTTT. Residues: CASSLRGGGNTIYF. The V and J genes are TRBV7-3 and TRBJ1-3; D not resolved. Per the germline V gene, CDR1 is SGHTA and CDR2 is FQGTGA. Trimming removed 5 bases at V and 4 bases at J, with 12 bases between. This CDR3 is 14 amino acids long.

This clonotype showed up just a few times. The CDR3 protein is CASSGVPDNEKLFF. The CDR3 DNA reads as TGTGCCAGCAGCGGCGTTCCAGATAATGAAAAACTGTTTTTT. The rearrangement uses TRBV9 and TRBJ1-4; D is unresolved. V was trimmed by 3 bases and J by 4 bases, leaving 10 bases between them. This CDR3 comprises 14 residues. The germline CDR1 and CDR2 sequences are SGDLS and YYNGEE.

This clonotype was recorded only once. The gene calls are TRBV30 and TRBJ1-1; D might be TRBD1 (5 bases). Trimming took off 0 bases at V and 1 base at J, with 18 bases between the two ends. The CDR3 consists of 17 residues. Germline V gene lookup returns CDR1 GTSNPN and CDR2 SVGIG (reference sequence). CDR3 residues: CAWSVLQGRRTNTEAFF. In DNA, the CDR3 is TGTGCCTGGAGTGTACTTCAGGGACGGCGGACGAACACTGAAGCTTTCTTT.

A few counts support this clonotype. The chain couples TRBV15 to TRBJ2-1; 7 positions agree with TRBD2. The CDR3 length is 16 residues. Per the germline V gene, CDR1 is LNHNV and CDR2 is YYDKDF (reference sequence). The V segment lost 3 bases and the J segment 8 bases; nucleotides outside the gene matches: 13. Written as DNA, the CDR3 is TGTGCCACCAGCAGTGGGGACCACCCTGCGGGGGATGAGCAGTTCTTC. It translates to CATSSGDHPAGDEQFF.

This clonotype was detected only a few times. The chain is built from TRBV10-3 and TRBJ1-6, with unresolved D. The CDR3 is 15 amino acids. Germline V gives CDR1 ENHRY, CDR2 SYGVKD. Trimming took off 0 bases at V and 0 bases at J, with 3 bases between the two ends. CDR3: CAISESSSYNSPLHF. The CDR3 coding sequence is TGTGCCATCAGTGAGTCGAGCTCCTATAATTCACCCCTCCACTTT.

The chain uses TRBV6-5 and TRBJ1-4; a weak D match, TRBD1 (5 bases). V was pared by 0 bases and J by 3 bases, with 8 bases between. Germline CDR1 is MNHEY and CDR2 is SVGAGI. The CDR3 is 15 residues long. The CDR3 sequence is CASSYSRVANEKLFF. In nucleotides, the CDR3 is TGTGCCAGCAGTTACTCCAGGGTGGCTAATGAAAAACTGTTTTTT.

This clonotype was detected only a few times. The gene calls are TRBV28 and TRBJ2-7, with D possibly matching TRBD2 (5 bases). The CDR3 is made up of 15 amino acids. CDR1 is MDHEN and CDR2 is SYDVKM in the germline V gene. Deletions cut 3 bases from V and 3 bases from J, with 15 bases between. The CDR3 loop is CASSFTPSPFYEQYF. CDR3 nucleotides: TGTGCCAGCAGTTTCACCCCTAGCCCGTTCTACGAGCAGTACTTC.

This chain links TRBV3-1 with TRBJ2-7, with TRBD1 as a possible D gene (5 bases). With 4 bases removed from V and 6 bases from J, the gap between germline ends came to 19 bases. This CDR3 is 15 amino acids long. Germline-derived CDR1 and CDR2 are LGHDT and YNNKEL (reference sequence). The CDR3: CASSPARAPRGEQYF. In DNA, the CDR3 is TGTGCCAGCAGCCCTGCCCGGGCCCCAAGGGGCGAGCAGTACTTC.

There are a few counts of this clonotype. The rearrangement links TRBV6-2 or TRBV6-3 to TRBJ2-7; D possibly corresponds to TRBD2 (5 bases). The ends were cut back, 2 bases at V and 5 bases at J, with 7 bases in the middle. CDR1 and CDR2 (germline): MNHEY, SVGEGT. There are 12 residues in the CDR3. The CDR3 DNA sequence: TGTGCCAGCAGTTACCCGGGAAACGAGCAGTACTTC. As protein: CASSYPGNEQYF.

The rearrangement uses TRBV6-1 and TRBJ2-3; 14 positions match TRBD2. The trim removed 7 bases at V and 11 bases at J, leaving 5 bases unmatched. Germline CDR1 and CDR2: MNHNS and SASEGT. The CDR3 runs 13 residues. The CDR3 here is CASTRTSGGMQYF. The CDR3 DNA follows: TGTGCCAGCACCAGGACTAGCGGGGGGATGCAGTATTTT.

The chain recombines TRBV12-3 or TRBV12-4 with TRBJ2-7; possible D gene TRBD2, 5 bases. The CDR3 has 15 amino acids. With 6 bases removed from V and 0 bases from J, the gap between germline ends came to 15 bases. CDR3 loop: CASRWETRNSYEQYF. CDR3 nucleotides: TGTGCCAGCAGATGGGAGACACGGAACTCCTACGAGCAGTACTTC.

The rearrangement joins TRBV27 to TRBJ1-6, with D perhaps matching TRBD1 (5 bases). CDR1 and CDR2 from the germline V gene are MNHEY and SMNVEV (reference sequence). V lost 5 bases and J 10 bases, leaving 21 bases between the germline ends. This CDR3 contains 16 residues. CDR3 nucleotide sequence: TGTGCCAGCAGTCCTGACAGTCGGGCGAGCGGGTCACCCCTCCACTTT. Residues: CASSPDSRASGSPLHF.

This clonotype was seen more than once but under ten times. The V call is TRBV5-1, the J call TRBJ1-1, with TRBD1 as a possible D gene (5 bases). From germline, CDR1 is SGHRS and CDR2 YFSETQ. The CDR3 sequence is 14 residues long. V shed 4 bases and J shed 5 bases, with 15 bases lying between them. In nucleotides, the CDR3 is TGCGCCAGCAGCACACCCTCGACAGAAACTGAAGCTTTCTTT. It translates to CASSTPSTETEAFF.

This clonotype was picked up a small number of times. This chain uses TRBV7-6 with TRBJ2-7, with D possibly being TRBD2 (7 bases). Trimming pared 0 bases from V and 4 bases from J, leaving 19 bases between. The CDR3 totals 17 residues. The germline gives CDR1 SGHVS, CDR2 FNYEAQ. CDR3 bases: TGTGCCAGCAGCTTAGCGCGAGGGGGGGGTAGTCTGTACGAGCAGTACTTC. It encodes CASSLARGGGSLYEQYF.

This clonotype has only a few counts. The chain carries TRBV29-1 and TRBJ2-1, with TRBD2 identical over 8 bases. The CDR3 totals 15 residues. CDR1 is SQVTM and CDR2 is ANQGSEA in the germline V gene. Trimming took 8 bases from V and 4 from J; bases not matched to a gene: 13. Here the CDR3 reads CSIRTGTRAYNEQFF. CDR3 DNA: TGCAGCATACGTACCGGGACTAGAGCTTACAATGAGCAGTTCTTC.

In this sample, this clonotype turned up a few times. V gene TRBV3-1 combines with J gene TRBJ1-2; weak D call: TRBD1 (6 bases). Germline CDR1 LGHDT, CDR2 YNNKEL (reference sequence). The CDR3 is 14 residues long. V was cut by 1 base and J by 4 bases, with 10 bases left in between. The CDR3 is CASSQGQAGYGYTF. The CDR3 coding sequence is TGTGCCAGCAGCCAAGGACAGGCTGGCTATGGCTACACCTTC.

The gene calls are TRBV20-1 and TRBJ2-7; a possible D gene is TRBD1 (5 bases). Germline CDR1 reads DFQATT; CDR2 reads SNEGSKA (reference sequence). The V gene lost 3 bases and the J gene lost 4 bases, with 16 bases spanning the gap. CDR3 length: 14 residues. This CDR3 reads CSASPYSQGYEQYF. The CDR3 DNA reads TGCAGTGCTAGCCCATATTCTCAGGGTTACGAGCAGTACTTC.

The V and J genes are TRBV5-6 and TRBJ1-1; TRBD1 matches at 8 bases. This CDR3 contains 18 residues. Germline lookup yields CDR1 SGHDT and CDR2 YYEEEE. J was trimmed by 0 bases and V by 0 bases; bases with no gene match: 10. CDR3 in DNA: TGTGCCAGCAGCTTGGGGGGTGGACAGGGCTTCATGAACACTGAAGCTTTCTTT. This codes for CASSLGGGQGFMNTEAFF.

This rearrangement joins TRBV6-5 to TRBJ2-5; 8 bases fit TRBD1. Germline V gives CDR1 MNHEY, CDR2 SVGAGI. The CDR3 totals 14 residues. The ends lost 4 bases at V and 5 bases at J; junction bases unmatched: 6. In nucleotides, the CDR3 is TGTGCCAGCAGTTCCACAGGGGGTTGGGAGACCCAGTACTTC. The encoded protein is CASSSTGGWETQYF.

This clonotype was seen only a few times. Since a much larger clone is just one base distant, this may be a read error. This chain connects TRBV7-3 to TRBJ1-1; the D gene is possibly TRBD1 (5 bases). V lost 5 bases, J lost 1 base, and 8 bases lay in between. CDR1 is SGHTA and CDR2 is FQGTGA in the germline V gene. CDR3 length equals 13 residues. The CDR3 loop is CASSTRENTEAFF. DNA of the CDR3: TGTGCCAGCAGCACCAGGGAGAACACTGAAGCTTTCTTT.

The chain recombines TRBV3-1 with TRBJ2-3; TRBD1 aligns across 7 bases. The germline gives CDR1 LGHDT, CDR2 YNNKEL (reference sequence). CDR3 length equals 15 residues. The V and J ends lost 4 bases and 4 bases, in that order; junction bases with no gene match: 8. The CDR3 loop reads CASSRIRQGADTQYF. The CDR3 nucleotides are TGTGCCAGCAGCCGGATACGACAGGGTGCAGATACGCAGTATTTT.

There are many counts of this clonotype. The V gene is TRBV12-3 or TRBV12-4, the J gene TRBJ2-7; D unresolved. The CDR3 consists of 15 residues. Trimming pared 3 bases from V and 6 bases from J, leaving 18 bases between. In DNA, the CDR3 is TGTGCCAGCAGTTTTAGTCTGGGTGAGTTTGGCGAGCAGTACTTC. Translation gives CASSFSLGEFGEQYF.

There are a few counts of this clonotype. The rearrangement links TRBV7-2 to TRBJ1-1; possibly TRBD1 for D (5 bases). The CDR3 contains 16 residues. Trimming removed 3 bases at V and 4 bases at J, with 18 bases between. The V gene's germline CDR1 is SGHTA and CDR2 FQGNSA. The CDR3 is CASSLGWGGNATEAFF. The CDR3 DNA reads as TGTGCCAGCAGCTTGGGATGGGGGGGTAATGCCACTGAAGCTTTCTTT. The full variable domain, rest sourced from reference TRBV7-2 and TRBJ1-1, is GAGVSQSPSNKVTEKGKDVELRCDPISGHTALYWYRQSLGQGLEFLIYFQGNSAPDKSGLPSDRFSAERTGGSVSTLTIQRTQQEDSAVYLCASSLGWGGNATEAFFGQGTRLTVV.

This rearrangement joins TRBV20-1 to TRBJ1-2, with 9 bases identical to TRBD1. Germline values: CDR1 DFQATT, CDR2 SNEGSKA (reference sequence). The V gene end was trimmed by 3 bases and the J gene end by 0 bases; junction bases not matched to a gene: 8. The CDR3 consists of 16 residues. CDR3 sequence reads: CSASAQGARANYGYTF. In DNA form, the CDR3 reads TGCAGTGCTAGTGCACAGGGGGCGCGGGCTAACTATGGCTACACCTTC.

CDR3: CSARAWTSGRAGELFF. In nucleotides, the CDR3 is TGCAGTGCTAGAGCCTGGACTAGCGGGAGAGCCGGGGAGCTGTTTTTT. V usage is TRBV20-1 and J usage is TRBJ2-2; 13 positions match TRBD2. This CDR3 is built from 16 residues. CDR1 is DFQATT, CDR2 SNEGSKA, per germline (reference sequence). Trimming removed 1 base from V and 6 bases from J; junction bases left unmatched: 5.

This clonotype was detected only a few times. The V and J genes are TRBV7-9 and TRBJ2-2, with 11 positions matching TRBD2. Germline CDR1 and CDR2: SEHNR and FQNEAQ (reference sequence). The length of the CDR3 is 16 residues. The CDR3 DNA sequence: TGTGCGATAAACCCCCTAGCGGGAGGTGGAGCCGGGGAGCTGTTTTTT. Its translation: CAINPLAGGGAGELFF.

The chain recombines TRBV20-1 with TRBJ1-2; D is ambiguous. Germline lookup yields CDR1 DFQATT and CDR2 SNEGSKA (reference sequence). This CDR3 contains 13 residues. Trimming pared 2 bases from V and 4 bases from J, leaving 11 bases between. The CDR3, as DNA: TGCAGTGCTAGACTTGGCAGATCCTATGGCTACACCTTC. Protein sequence: CSARLGRSYGYTF.

This clonotype has a handful of counts. The chain is built from TRBV20-1 and TRBJ2-1; TRBD2 matches 8 bases. The germline CDR1 and CDR2 sequences are DFQATT and SNEGSKA (reference sequence). Trimming took 6 bases from V and 3 from J; bases not matched to a gene: 4. CDR3 size: 13 residues. CDR3 region: CSALGLVYNEQFF. CDR3 DNA sequence: TGCAGTGCCCTGGGACTAGTCTACAATGAGCAGTTCTTC.

In its sample, this clonotype was seen a few times. The chain couples TRBV29-1 to TRBJ2-3; possibly TRBD1 for D (5 bases). The germline V gene has CDR1 SQVTM and CDR2 ANQGSEA. This CDR3 has 14 residues. V was pared by 3 bases and J by 5 bases, with 15 bases between. CDR3 residues: CSVDRAGSGDTQYF. In nucleotides, the CDR3 is TGCAGCGTTGATAGGGCAGGGTCGGGAGATACGCAGTATTTT.